The T cell receptor beta chain described here comes from a study of shared clonotypes between healthy human individuals. The overall study: Those who served as donors were a couple of women and three men between the ages of 18 and 49.

With respect to this clone: Its target is unknown. The sample contains more than one DNA sequence encoding this CDR3.

Germline-derived CDR1 and CDR2 are SGDLS and YYNGEE. There are 14 residues in the CDR3. V shed 0 bases and J shed 2 bases, with 5 bases lying between them. All of the donors resided in Nashville, Tennessee, and each was a Caucasian adult. Naive CD45RA+ and memory CD45RA-negative subsets were split from CD4+ cells. Libraries were prepared by immunoSEQ multiplex PCR; TCRdb keeps only in-frame clonotypes and omits some of them. This sample has hundreds of thousands of clones, with under 80% found just once. Findings and limits, study-wide: Clonotypes shared by all four donors outscored non-shared clonotypes in generation probability.

The material sequenced was memory CD4+ T cells sorted from blood. Specified subset: CD45RA-negative fraction. J is TRBJ1-4 and V is TRBV9; D unclear. The receptor was derived from a woman aged 25 to 39 in good health. Here the CDR3 DNA reads TGTGCCAGCAGCGTAGGCGGGACTAATGAAAAACTGTTTTTT. Its translation is CASSVGGTNEKLFF.